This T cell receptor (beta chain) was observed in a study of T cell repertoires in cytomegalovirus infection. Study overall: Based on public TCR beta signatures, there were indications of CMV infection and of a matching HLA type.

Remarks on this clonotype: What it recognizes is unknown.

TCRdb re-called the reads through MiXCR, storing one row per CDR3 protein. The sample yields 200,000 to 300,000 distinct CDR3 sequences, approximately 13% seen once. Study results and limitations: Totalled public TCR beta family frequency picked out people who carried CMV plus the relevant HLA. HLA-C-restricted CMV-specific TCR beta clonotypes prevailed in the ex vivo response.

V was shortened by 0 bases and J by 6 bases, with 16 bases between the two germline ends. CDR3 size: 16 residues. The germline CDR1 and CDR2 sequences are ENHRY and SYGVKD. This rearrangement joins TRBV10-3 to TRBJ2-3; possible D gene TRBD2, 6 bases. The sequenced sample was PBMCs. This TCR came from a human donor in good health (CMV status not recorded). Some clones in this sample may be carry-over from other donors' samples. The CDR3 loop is CAISESRSRGGDTQYF. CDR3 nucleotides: TGTGCCATCAGTGAGTCTCGATCGCGGGGCGGTGATACGCAGTATTTT.